These 20 T cell receptor beta chains share one sample of origin, sequenced in a study of beta chain features in type 1 diabetes. The authors reverse transcribed all of the isolated RNA, so sequencing captured expressed TCRB transcripts. Sequencing used immunoSEQ multiplex PCR; TCRdb keeps in-frame clones, though not all of them. The repertoire includes 250,000 to 350,000 clones, 14% of them detected once, and around 7% sits in the top ten. Source material: central memory CD4+ T cells from blood. The receptors stem from a man under 40 in good health.

This sequence joins TRBV7-8 and TRBJ1-2; D not certain. This CDR3 has 13 amino acids. Between the trimmed V and J ends, which lost 0 bases and 8 bases, there was a span of 10 bases. CDR1 is SGHVS, CDR2 FQNEAQ, per germline. As DNA, the CDR3 is TGTGCCAGCAGCTTAGCGCAAACCAGGGGCTACACCTTC. Residues: CASSLAQTRGYTF. Together with reference TRBV7-8 and TRBJ1-2, the CDR3 gives the full variable domain: GAGVSQSPRYKVAKRGQDVALRCDPISGHVSLFWYQQALGQGPEFLTYFQNEAQLDKSGLPSDRFFAERPEGSVSTLKIQRTQQEDSAVYLCASSLAQTRGYTFGSGTRLTVV.

This clone occurred a few times. V usage is TRBV2 and J usage is TRBJ2-5, with D possibly called TRBD1 or TRBD2 (6 bases each). The CDR3 length is 15 residues. Trimming cost V 6 bases and J 0 bases, with 14 bases left between them. Germline-derived CDR1 and CDR2 are SNHLY and FYNNEI. As DNA, the CDR3 is TGTGCCAGCAGCCCCCCGGGGGCGTACCAAGAGACCCAGTACTTC. It codes for CASSPPGAYQETQYF. Filled out from reference TRBV2 and TRBJ2-5, the complete variable domain reads EPEVTQTPSHQVTQMGQEVILRCVPISNHLYFYWYRQILGQKVEFLVSFYNNEISEKSEIFDDQFSVERPDGSNFTLKIRSTKLEDSAMYFCASSPPGAYQETQYFGPGTRLLVL.

This clone has at least ten counts. The chain is built from TRBV6-6 and TRBJ2-4; 11 bases fit TRBD2. The germline CDR1 and CDR2 sequences are MNHNY and SVGAGI (reference sequence). Losses at the gene ends were 6 bases for V and 2 bases for J; bases not matched to a gene: 6. The CDR3 consists of 16 residues. CDR3 bases: TGTGCCAGCAGGCCTACTAGCGGGGGCTCCAAAAACATTCAGTACTTC. Translated: CASRPTSGGSKNIQYF.

In regard to this clone: The same CDR3 can be traced to other DNA sequences in this sample. The chain links TRBV6-5 to TRBJ2-4; TRBD2 aligns across 11 bases. CDR3 length: 16 amino acids. V dropped 0 bases and J dropped 7; count of bases not matched to a gene: 5. Germline lookup yields CDR1 MNHEY and CDR2 SVGAGI. The CDR3 DNA reads TGTGCCAGCAGTTACTCGATAGCGGGGGGGCCTAACATTCAGTACTTC. It specifies CASSYSIAGGPNIQYF.

This clone has ten or more counts. The chain employs TRBV23-1 and TRBJ2-5, with 10 bases identical to TRBD2. TRBV23-1 qualifies as an ORF whose function is uncertain. There are 18 residues in the CDR3. V shed 0 bases and J 4 bases; nucleotides not matched to a gene: 11. CDR3 coding DNA: TGCGCCAGCAGTCAATCGCTAGCGGGGGTGTTGTTGGGAGAGACCCAGTACTTC. It is translated as CASSQSLAGVLLGETQYF.

The sample holds a few counts of this clone. The CDR3 region is CASSPTAAGTRRGETQYF. The CDR3 DNA reads as TGTGCCAGCAGCCCCACCGCGGCCGGGACTCGAAGAGGAGAGACCCAGTACTTC. J is TRBJ2-5 and V is TRBV7-3; tentative D call: TRBD2 (6 bases). The germline CDR1 and CDR2 sequences are SGHTA and FQGTGA. V lost 5 bases and J 4 bases, leaving 26 bases between the germline ends. The CDR3 has 18 residues.

V is TRBV4-3 and J is TRBJ2-7; 10 bases fit TRBD2. The CDR3 is 17 residues long. Germline V gene data show CDR1 as LGHNA and CDR2 as YSLEER. Trimming cost V 4 bases and J 6 bases; bases outside gene matches: 15. The CDR3: CASSPAWESGGAAEQYF. The CDR3 DNA follows: TGCGCCAGCAGCCCCGCATGGGAGAGCGGGGGGGCTGCCGAGCAGTACTTC.

In its sample, this clone was seen a few times. The V and J genes are TRBV4-3 and TRBJ1-2; D might be TRBD1 (5 bases). Germline V lookup: CDR1 LGHNA, CDR2 YSLEER. V lost 4 bases and J 2 bases, leaving 11 bases between the germline ends. The CDR3 consists of 14 residues. The CDR3: CASSPARGNYGYTF. The CDR3 DNA reads as TGCGCCAGCAGCCCGGCTCGGGGGAACTATGGCTACACCTTC.

This chain connects TRBV11-3 to TRBJ2-1; 7 positions match TRBD2. The length of the CDR3 is 16 residues. Per the germline V gene, CDR1 is SGHNT and CDR2 is YENEEA. V shed 4 bases and J 11 bases; nucleotides not matched to a gene: 17. The CDR3 loop reads CASSSSRLRETGKQFF. The CDR3, as DNA: TGTGCCAGCAGCTCCTCCAGGTTGCGGGAGACGGGCAAGCAGTTCTTC.

The chain carries TRBV2 and TRBJ1-2, with D uncertain. The germline CDR1 and CDR2 sequences are SNHLY and FYNNEI. V was shortened by 7 bases and J by 8 bases, with 11 bases between the two germline ends. The CDR3 totals 11 residues. CDR3 DNA: TGTGCCAGCACCCCTCTGGGCGGCTACACCTTC. Protein sequence: CASTPLGGYTF.

This clone was counted only a few times. The rearrangement uses TRBV11-1 and TRBJ1-1, with unresolved D. CDR3 size: 14 residues. CDR1 is SGHAT, CDR2 FQDESV, per germline (reference sequence). V was clipped by 3 bases and J by 8 bases, with 16 bases between them. The CDR3 loop reads CASSFEGFRSEAFF. In nucleotides, the CDR3 is TGTGCCAGCAGCTTCGAAGGGTTCAGATCCGAAGCTTTCTTT. Combining the CDR3 with reference TRBV11-1 and TRBJ1-1 gives the whole variable domain EAEVAQSPRYKITEKSQAVAFWCDPISGHATLYWYRQILGQGPELLVQFQDESVVDDSQLPKDRFSAERLKGVDSTLKIQPAELGDSAMYLCASSFEGFRSEAFFGQGTRLTVV.

This clone appeared a few times. This sequence joins TRBV19 and TRBJ1-2, with unresolved D. Germline CDR1 reads LNHDA; CDR2 reads SQIVND (reference sequence). Trimming took off 3 bases at V and 1 base at J, with 12 bases between the two ends. This CDR3 has 15 residues. The CDR3 spells CASSISRWDNYGYTF. DNA for the CDR3: TGTGCCAGTAGTATTTCACGATGGGATAACTATGGCTACACCTTC.

This clone occurred many times. Germline and junction disagree at one end, which may indicate a read error. The chain recombines TRBV6-6 with TRBJ1-1, with 10 positions matching TRBD1. This CDR3 has 11 residues. Germline V gene lookup returns CDR1 MNHNY and CDR2 SVGAGI (reference sequence). The CDR3 reads CASSTGTGALF. The CDR3 DNA reads TGTGCCAGCAGTACCGGGACAGGGGCCCTCTTT.

The rearrangement uses TRBV6-5 and TRBJ2-5, with D unresolved. In germline, CDR1 is MNHEY, CDR2 SVGAGI. With 10 bases removed from V and 4 bases from J, the gap between germline ends came to 19 bases. The CDR3 is 14 amino acids. CDR3 in amino acids: CAIRAHGVGETQYF. CDR3 nucleotide sequence: TGTGCCATCCGGGCCCATGGGGTTGGAGAGACCCAGTACTTC.

The gene calls are TRBV11-2 and TRBJ1-2; maybe TRBD1 (5 bases). The V gene's germline CDR1 is SGHAT and CDR2 FQNNGV. Trimming took 1 base from V and 7 from J, leaving 10 bases between them. CDR3 length: 13 residues. The CDR3: CASSLAARGGYTF. The CDR3 coding sequence is TGTGCCAGCAGCTTAGCTGCGAGGGGTGGCTACACCTTC.

This chain joins TRBV30 and TRBJ2-1; perhaps D is TRBD1 or TRBD2 (5 bases each). V shed 8 bases and J shed 12 bases, with 26 bases lying between them. CDR3 length equals 14 residues. CDR1 and CDR2 (germline): GTSNPN, SVGIG (reference sequence). CDR3 sequence reads: CASSPHSGFTGQFF. CDR3 nucleotide sequence: TGTGCCAGTAGTCCGCACTCGGGGTTCACAGGGCAGTTCTTC.

In its sample, this clone was seen many times. In the same sample, other DNA sequences code for this CDR3. The chain is built from TRBV29-1 and TRBJ2-5; no clear D gene. V lost 6 bases, J lost 1 base, and 9 bases lay in between. This CDR3 has 12 amino acids. CDR1 and CDR2 from the germline V gene are SQVTM and ANQGSEA. CDR3 sequence reads: CSVLAAQETQYF. CDR3 in DNA: TGCAGCGTCCTGGCGGCCCAAGAGACCCAGTACTTC.

The chain employs TRBV6-6 and TRBJ1-5, with 9 bases lining up with TRBD1. Germline trimming cut 8 bases from V and 4 bases from J; bases unmatched to any gene: 3. This CDR3 is 13 amino acids long. Germline CDR1 and CDR2: MNHNY and SVGAGI (reference sequence). The CDR3 DNA reads as TGTGCCAGCGGTGGGACAGGGAATCAGCCCCAGCATTTT. Translating it yields CASGGTGNQPQHF.

This clone has only a few counts. The chain has TRBV5-6 and TRBJ2-5; tentative D call: TRBD1 (5 bases). The CDR3 sequence is 14 residues long. Trimming left V 4 bases short and J 5 bases short, with 15 bases between. Germline CDR1 reads SGHDT; CDR2 reads YYEEEE. The CDR3 sequence is CASSPMGRQETQYF. In nucleotides, the CDR3 is TGTGCCAGCAGCCCAATGGGCCGACAGGAGACCCAGTACTTC.

At least ten counts were recorded for this clone. The CDR3 protein is CASSLAGGGETQYF. As DNA, the CDR3 is TGTGCCAGCAGTCTAGCGGGAGGTGGAGAGACCCAGTACTTC. The chain links TRBV4-2 to TRBJ2-5; TRBD2 aligns across 11 bases. The V gene end was trimmed by 6 bases and the J gene end by 4 bases; junction bases not matched to a gene: 4. The CDR3 spans 14 residues. The V gene's germline CDR1 is LGHNA and CDR2 YNFKEQ.